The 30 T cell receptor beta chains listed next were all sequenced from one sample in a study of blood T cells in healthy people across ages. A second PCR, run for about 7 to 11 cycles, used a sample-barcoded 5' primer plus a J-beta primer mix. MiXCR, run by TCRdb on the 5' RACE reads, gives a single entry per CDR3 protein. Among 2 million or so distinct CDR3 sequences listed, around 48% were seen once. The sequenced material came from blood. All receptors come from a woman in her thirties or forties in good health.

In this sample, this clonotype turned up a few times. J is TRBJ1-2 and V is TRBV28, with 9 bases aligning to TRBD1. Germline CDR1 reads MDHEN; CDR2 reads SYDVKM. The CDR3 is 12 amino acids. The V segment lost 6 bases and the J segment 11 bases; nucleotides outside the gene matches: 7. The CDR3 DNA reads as TGTGCCAGCAGCTGGACAGGGGAAGTATACACCTTC. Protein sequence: CASSWTGEVYTF.

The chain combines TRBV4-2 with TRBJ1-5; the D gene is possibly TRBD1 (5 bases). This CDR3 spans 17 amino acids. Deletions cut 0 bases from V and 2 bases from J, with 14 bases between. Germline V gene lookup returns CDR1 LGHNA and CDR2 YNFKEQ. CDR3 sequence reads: CASSQDRVVSGNQPQHF. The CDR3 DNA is TGTGCCAGCAGCCAAGACAGGGTGGTAAGCGGCAATCAGCCCCAGCATTTT.

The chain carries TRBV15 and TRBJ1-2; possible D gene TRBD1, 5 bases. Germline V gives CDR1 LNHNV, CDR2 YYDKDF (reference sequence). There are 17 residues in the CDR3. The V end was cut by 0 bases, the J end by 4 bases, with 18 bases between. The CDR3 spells CATSRDRGGARRYGYTF. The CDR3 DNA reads TGTGCCACCAGCAGAGATCGAGGCGGGGCTCGGCGCTATGGCTACACCTTC.

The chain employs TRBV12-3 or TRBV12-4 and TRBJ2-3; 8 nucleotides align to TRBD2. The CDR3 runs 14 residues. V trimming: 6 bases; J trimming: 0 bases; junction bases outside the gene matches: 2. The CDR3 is CASRAGVSTDTQYF. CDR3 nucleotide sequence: TGTGCCAGCAGAGCGGGGGTTAGCACAGATACGCAGTATTTT.

CDR3 amino acids: CATKTGGVETQYF. The CDR3 DNA is TGTGCCACCAAAACAGGGGGTGTAGAGACCCAGTACTTC. The chain combines TRBV19 with TRBJ2-5; 8 positions match TRBD1. Germline CDR1 LNHDA, CDR2 SQIVND (reference sequence). V lost 10 bases to trimming and J lost 4 bases; unmatched junction nucleotides: 8. This CDR3 comprises 13 residues.

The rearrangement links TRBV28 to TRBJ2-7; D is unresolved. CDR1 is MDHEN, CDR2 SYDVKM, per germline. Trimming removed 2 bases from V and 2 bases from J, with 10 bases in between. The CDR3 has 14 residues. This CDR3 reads CASSLRASAYEQYF. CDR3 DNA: TGTGCCAGCAGTTTACGGGCGTCCGCCTACGAGCAGTACTTC.

The CDR3 loop reads CSDGEGGGPWTGGYTF. The CDR3 nucleotides read TGCAGCGATGGAGAAGGGGGGGGGCCCTGGACTGGTGGCTACACCTTC. The chain couples TRBV29-1 to TRBJ1-2, with D tentatively TRBD1 (6 bases). V was trimmed by 7 bases and J by 7 bases, leaving 28 bases between them. This CDR3 is 16 amino acids long. Germline CDR1 reads SQVTM; CDR2 reads ANQGSEA.

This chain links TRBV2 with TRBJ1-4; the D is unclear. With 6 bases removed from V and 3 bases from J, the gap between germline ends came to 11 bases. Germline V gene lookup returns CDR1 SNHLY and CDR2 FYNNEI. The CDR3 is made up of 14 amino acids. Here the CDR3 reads CASRTGMANEKLFF. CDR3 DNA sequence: TGTGCCAGCAGGACGGGCATGGCTAATGAAAAACTGTTTTTT.

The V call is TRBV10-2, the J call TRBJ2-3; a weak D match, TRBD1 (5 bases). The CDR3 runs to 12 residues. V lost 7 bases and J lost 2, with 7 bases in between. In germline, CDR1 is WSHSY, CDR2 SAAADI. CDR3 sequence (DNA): TGCGCCAGCATGACAGTCACAGATACGCAGTATTTT. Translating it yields CASMTVTDTQYF.

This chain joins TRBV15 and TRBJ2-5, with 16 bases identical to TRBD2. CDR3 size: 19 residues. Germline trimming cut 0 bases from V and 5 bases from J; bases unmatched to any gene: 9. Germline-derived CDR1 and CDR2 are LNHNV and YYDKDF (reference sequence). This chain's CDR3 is CATSRDRGTSGGALETQYF. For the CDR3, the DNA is TGTGCCACCAGCAGAGACAGAGGGACTAGCGGGGGGGCCTTGGAGACCCAGTACTTC. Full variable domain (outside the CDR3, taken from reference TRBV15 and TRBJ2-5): DAMVIQNPRYQVTQFGKPVTLSCSQTLNHNVMYWYQQKSSQAPKLLFHYYDKDFNNEADTPDNFQSRRPNTSFCFLDIRSPGLGDTAMYLCATSRDRGTSGGALETQYFGPGTRLLVL.

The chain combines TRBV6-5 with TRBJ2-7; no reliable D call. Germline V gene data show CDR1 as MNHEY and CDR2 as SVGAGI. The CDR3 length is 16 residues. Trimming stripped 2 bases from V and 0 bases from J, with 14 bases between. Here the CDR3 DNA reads TGTGCCAGCAGTTACCGCATGGGAACAGTCTCCTACGAGCAGTACTTC. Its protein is CASSYRMGTVSYEQYF.

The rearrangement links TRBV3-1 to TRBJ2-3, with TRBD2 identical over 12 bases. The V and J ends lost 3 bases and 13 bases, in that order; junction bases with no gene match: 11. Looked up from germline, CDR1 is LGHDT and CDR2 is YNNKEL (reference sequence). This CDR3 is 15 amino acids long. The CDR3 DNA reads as TGTGCCAGCAGCCATGAAACTAGCGGGGGGACCGGGAAGTATTTT. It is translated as CASSHETSGGTGKYF.

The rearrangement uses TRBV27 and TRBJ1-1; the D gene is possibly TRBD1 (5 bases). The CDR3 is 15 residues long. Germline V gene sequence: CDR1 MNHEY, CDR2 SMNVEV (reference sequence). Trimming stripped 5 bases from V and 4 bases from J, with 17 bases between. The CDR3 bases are TGTGCCAGCAGTCCGCTAGGTGGGGGGTTCACTGAAGCTTTCTTT. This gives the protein CASSPLGGGFTEAFF.

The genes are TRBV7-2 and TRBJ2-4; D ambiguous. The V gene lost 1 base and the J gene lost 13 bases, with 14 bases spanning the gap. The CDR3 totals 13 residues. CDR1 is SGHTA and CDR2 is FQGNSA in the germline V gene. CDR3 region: CASSLEPLNEQYF. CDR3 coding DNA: TGTGCCAGCAGCTTAGAACCCCTGAATGAGCAGTACTTC.

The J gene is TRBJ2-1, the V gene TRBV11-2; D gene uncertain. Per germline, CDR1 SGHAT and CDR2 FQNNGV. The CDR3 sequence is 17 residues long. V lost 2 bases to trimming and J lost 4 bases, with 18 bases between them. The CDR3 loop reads CASSLNLTRRDYNEQFF. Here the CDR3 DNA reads TGTGCCAGCAGCTTAAACCTGACACGGAGAGATTACAATGAGCAGTTCTTC.

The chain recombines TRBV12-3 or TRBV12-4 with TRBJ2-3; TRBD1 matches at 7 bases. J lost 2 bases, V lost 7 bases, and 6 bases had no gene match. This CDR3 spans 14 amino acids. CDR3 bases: TGTGCCAGCACCCAGGGACAGAACACAGATACGCAGTATTTT. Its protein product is CASTQGQNTDTQYF.

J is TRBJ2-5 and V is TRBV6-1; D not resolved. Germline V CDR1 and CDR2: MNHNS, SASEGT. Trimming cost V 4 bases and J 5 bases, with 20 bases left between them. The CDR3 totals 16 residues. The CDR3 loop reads CASSAYPTGKGETQYF. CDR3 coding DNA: TGTGCCAGCAGTGCATATCCCACGGGTAAAGGGGAGACCCAGTACTTC.

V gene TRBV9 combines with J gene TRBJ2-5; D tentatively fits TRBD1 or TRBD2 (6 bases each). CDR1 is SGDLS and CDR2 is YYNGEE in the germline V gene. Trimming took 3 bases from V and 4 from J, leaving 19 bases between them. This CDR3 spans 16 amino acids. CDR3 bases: TGTGCCAGCAGCGCCGGGGGACATGGGACCGGAGAGACCCAGTACTTC. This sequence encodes CASSAGGHGTGETQYF.

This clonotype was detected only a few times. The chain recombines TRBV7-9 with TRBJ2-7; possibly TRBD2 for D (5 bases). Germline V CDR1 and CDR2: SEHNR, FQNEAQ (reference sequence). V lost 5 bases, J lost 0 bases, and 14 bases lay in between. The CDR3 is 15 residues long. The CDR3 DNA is TGTGCCAGCAGCCGCCGGACTGTCGCCTCCTACGAGCAGTACTTC. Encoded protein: CASSRRTVASYEQYF.

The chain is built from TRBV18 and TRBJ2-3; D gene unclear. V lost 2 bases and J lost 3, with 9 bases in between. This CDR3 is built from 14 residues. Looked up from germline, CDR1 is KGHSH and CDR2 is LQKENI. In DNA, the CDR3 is TGTGCCAGCTCACCAGAGGTCGGTACAGATACGCAGTATTTT. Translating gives CASSPEVGTDTQYF.

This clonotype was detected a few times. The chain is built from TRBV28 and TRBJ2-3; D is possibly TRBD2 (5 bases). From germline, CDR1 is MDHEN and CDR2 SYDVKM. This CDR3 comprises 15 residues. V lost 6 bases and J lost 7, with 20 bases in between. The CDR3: CASSPTGSGGYTQYF. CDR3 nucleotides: TGTGCCAGCAGCCCGACCGGCTCCGGCGGGTATACGCAGTATTTT.

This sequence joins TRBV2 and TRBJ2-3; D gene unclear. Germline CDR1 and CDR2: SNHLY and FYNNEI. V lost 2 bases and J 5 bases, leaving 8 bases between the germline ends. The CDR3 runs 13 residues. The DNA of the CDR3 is TGTGCCAGCAGTGAAAGTCCCAAAGATACGCAGTATTTT. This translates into CASSESPKDTQYF.

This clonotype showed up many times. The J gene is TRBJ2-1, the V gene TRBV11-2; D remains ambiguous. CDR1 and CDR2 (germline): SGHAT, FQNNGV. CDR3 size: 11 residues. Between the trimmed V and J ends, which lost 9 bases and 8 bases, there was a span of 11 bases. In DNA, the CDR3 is TGTGCCAGTTCCCTCGTGGATGAGCAGTTCTTC. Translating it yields CASSLVDEQFF.

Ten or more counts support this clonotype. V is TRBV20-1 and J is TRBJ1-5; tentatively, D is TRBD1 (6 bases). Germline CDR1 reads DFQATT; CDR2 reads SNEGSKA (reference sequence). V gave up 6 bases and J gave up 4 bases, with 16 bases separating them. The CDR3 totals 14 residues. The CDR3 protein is CSASATQGNQPQHF. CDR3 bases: TGCAGTGCCTCTGCCACACAGGGAAATCAGCCCCAGCATTTT.

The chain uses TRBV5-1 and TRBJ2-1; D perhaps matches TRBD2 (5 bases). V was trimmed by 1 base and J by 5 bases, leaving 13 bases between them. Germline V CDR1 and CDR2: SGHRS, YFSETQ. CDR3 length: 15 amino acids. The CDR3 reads CASSLTGVLNNEQFF. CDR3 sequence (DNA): TGCGCCAGCAGCTTGACCGGGGTTCTTAACAATGAGCAGTTCTTC.

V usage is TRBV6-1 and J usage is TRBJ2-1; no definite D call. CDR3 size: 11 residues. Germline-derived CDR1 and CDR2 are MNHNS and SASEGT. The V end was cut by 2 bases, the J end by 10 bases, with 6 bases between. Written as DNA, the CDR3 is TGTGCCAGCAGTGAAATTTGGGAGCAGTTCTTC. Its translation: CASSEIWEQFF.

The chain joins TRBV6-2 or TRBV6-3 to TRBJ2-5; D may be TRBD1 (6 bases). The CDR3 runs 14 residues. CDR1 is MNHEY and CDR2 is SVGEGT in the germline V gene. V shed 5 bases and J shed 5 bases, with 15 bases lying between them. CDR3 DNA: TGTGCCAGCAGTGCCCAGGGGCCCTACGAGACCCAGTACTTC. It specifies CASSAQGPYETQYF.

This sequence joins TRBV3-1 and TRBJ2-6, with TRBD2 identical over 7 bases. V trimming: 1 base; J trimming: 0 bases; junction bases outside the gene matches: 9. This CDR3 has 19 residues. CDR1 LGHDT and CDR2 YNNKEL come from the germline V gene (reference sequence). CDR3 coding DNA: TGTGCCAGCAGCCAAGTCGAGGGTTGGGACTACTCTGGGGCCAACGTCCTGACTTTC. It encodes CASSQVEGWDYSGANVLTF.

The CDR3 reads CASSLFREDGYTF. CDR3 coding DNA: TGTGCCAGCAGCTTATTCAGGGAAGATGGCTACACCTTC. This chain uses TRBV11-2 with TRBJ1-2; weak D call: TRBD1 (5 bases). Germline V gene sequence: CDR1 SGHAT, CDR2 FQNNGV. V lost 2 bases and J lost 6, with 10 bases in between. This CDR3 is 13 amino acids long.

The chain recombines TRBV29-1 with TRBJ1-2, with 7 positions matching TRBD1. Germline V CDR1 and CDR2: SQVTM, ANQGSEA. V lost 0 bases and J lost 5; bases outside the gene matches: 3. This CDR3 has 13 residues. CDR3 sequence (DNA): TGCAGCGTTGAAGATGACAGGGAATATGGCTACACCTTC. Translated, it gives CSVEDDREYGYTF.